This T cell receptor (beta chain) came from a study of siplizumab effects on memory and regulatory T cells. Study results and caveats: Of the alloreactive clones, only a minor fraction mapped to unstimulated subsets.

Only in-frame clones appear in the TCRdb table, and some are missing; sequencing was by immunoSEQ multiplex PCR. The data contain about 82,000 clones, approximately 90% of them singletons. A word on this clone: Its antigen remains unknown.

The TCR was taken from a human donor in good health. Sequencing was carried out using Tregs sorted from blood.

CDR3 region: CASIDRADTQYF. The DNA of the CDR3 is TGTGCCAGCATTGACAGGGCTGATACGCAGTATTTT. V is TRBV6-5 and J is TRBJ2-3, with 7 bases lining up with TRBD1. The ends lost 7 bases at V and 6 bases at J; junction bases unmatched: 4. There are 12 residues in the CDR3. The V gene's germline CDR1 is MNHEY and CDR2 SVGAGI.